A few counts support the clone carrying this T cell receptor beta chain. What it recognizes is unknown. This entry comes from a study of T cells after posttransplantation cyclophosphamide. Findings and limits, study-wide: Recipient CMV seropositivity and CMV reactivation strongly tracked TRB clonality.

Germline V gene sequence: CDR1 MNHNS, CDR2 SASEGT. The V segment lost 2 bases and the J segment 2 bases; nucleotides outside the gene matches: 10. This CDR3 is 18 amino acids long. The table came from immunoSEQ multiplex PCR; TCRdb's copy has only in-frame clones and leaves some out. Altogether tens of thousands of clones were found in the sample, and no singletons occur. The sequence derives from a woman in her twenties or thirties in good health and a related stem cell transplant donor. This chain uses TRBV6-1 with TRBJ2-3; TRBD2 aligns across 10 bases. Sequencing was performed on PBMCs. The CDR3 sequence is CASSELERGGFYTDTQYF. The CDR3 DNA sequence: TGTGCCAGCAGTGAATTGGAGCGGGGGGGGTTCTACACAGATACGCAGTATTTT.